This T cell receptor beta chain was captured in a study of beta chain features in type 1 diabetes. The study's findings and limits: Shorter templates may be favored by PCR, equally so in patients and controls. TCRB CDR3 length was moderately but significantly reduced in all four CD4+ subsets of Type 1 diabetes patients. When VDJ junctions were examined, type 1 diabetes patients showed fewer insertions and more deletions.

Expressed TCRB transcripts got sequenced, as all isolated RNA was reverse transcribed. Regulatory, naive and central memory T cell samples averaged approximately 3.8 million reads. Method: immunoSEQ multiplex PCR; TCRdb's copy keeps in-frame clones and lacks some. The sample lists roughly 730,000 clones, 10% to 15% occurring once. Details on this clone: The antigen is not known.

Based on CD45RO/CCR7/CD25/CD127/CD95/CD27, CD4+ regulatory, stem cell-like memory, naive and central memory cells were sorted. The CDR3 covers 18 residues. V shed 0 bases and J shed 3 bases, with 18 bases lying between them. Germline V CDR1 and CDR2: PRHDT, FYEKMQ (reference sequence). This TCR was recovered from a man younger than 30 with type 1 diabetes. Input material: naive CD4+ T cells from blood. This chain connects TRBV13 to TRBJ2-1; D unclear. CDR3: CASSLGGSSIPRYNEQFF. Here the CDR3 DNA reads TGTGCCAGCAGCTTAGGCGGCTCCTCAATCCCCCGCTACAATGAGCAGTTCTTC.